Given below is one T cell receptor (beta chain) in context. The sample carries other DNA sequences with the same CDR3. The sample belongs to a study of blood T cell repertoires in COVID-19. Overall study: Sample material is recorded as cDNA or gDNA derived from T cells, B-cell-depleted T cells, or PBMCs.

Original processing notes: The authors estimated nucleated cell counts from reference gene primer amplification. TCRdb's table, derived via immunoSEQ multiplex PCR, lists solely in-frame clones and lacks some. The DNA was the basis for D and trimming; V, J and clone size are from that table. The repertoire includes a few hundred thousand clones, roughly 80% of them detected once, and roughly 4% sits in the top ten. Trimming at V came to 2 bases and at J to 3 bases, leaving 1 base not matched to a gene. Germline-derived CDR1 and CDR2 are SGHRS and YFSETQ. The length of the CDR3 is 14 residues. The J gene is TRBJ2-3, the V gene TRBV5-1; 9 nucleotides align to TRBD1. The sample taken for sequencing was peripheral blood. This sequence originates from a man between 60 and 70 years old with acute or convalescent COVID-19. CDR3 residues: CASSFGTGTDTQYF. CDR3 nucleotide sequence: TGCGCCAGCAGCTTCGGGACAGGGACAGATACGCAGTATTTT.